This TCR beta chain emerged from a study of blood T cell repertoires in COVID-19. Germline V gene lookup returns CDR1 MDHEN and CDR2 SYDVKM. The CDR3 length is 15 residues. Trimming stripped 5 bases from V and 1 base from J, with 15 bases between. Only a few counts were recorded for this clone. Some clones are missing from TCRdb's copy, which holds only in-frame ones; the method was immunoSEQ multiplex PCR. The sample shows about 130,000 clones, approximately 74% of them seen only once. The sequence was obtained from a man older than 75 with COVID-19, enrolled during active disease. The sample consisted of peripheral blood. The gene calls are TRBV28 and TRBJ2-7; possible D gene TRBD1, 5 bases. The CDR3 bases are TGTGCCAGCAGTAGCAACGACAGAGTATCCTACGAGCAGTACTTC. This sequence encodes CASSSNDRVSYEQYF.